Each of the 5 T cell receptor beta chains below was sequenced from the same sample in a study of PD-L1 blockade in urothelial cancer. The data were produced by immunoSEQ multiplex PCR, yet TCRdb's version contains in-frame clones alone and is incomplete. The data contain 84,000 or so clones, about 84% of them singletons. Sample time point: pretreatment peripheral blood. Sequencing was performed on PBMCs, taken around atezolizumab (anti-PD-L1) treatment. The receptors derive from a man aged 60-69 years with urothelial cancer.

The genes are TRBV4-1 and TRBJ1-2; D is ambiguous. The CDR3 has 16 residues. Per germline, CDR1 MGHRA and CDR2 YSYEKL. Trimming removed 1 base at V and 2 bases at J, with 14 bases between. CDR3 in amino acids: CASSQGRGGFNYGYTF. The CDR3 DNA is TGCGCCAGCAGCCAAGGTCGTGGCGGATTCAACTATGGCTACACCTTC.

The gene calls are TRBV6-1 and TRBJ2-3, with 9 bases matching TRBD2. Germline V CDR1 and CDR2: MNHNS, SASEGT. The V gene end was trimmed by 2 bases and the J gene end by 8 bases; junction bases not matched to a gene: 5. This CDR3 is built from 14 residues. CDR3 DNA: TGTGCCAGCAGTGAATTGGCGGGAGGGTTTACGCAGTATTTT. Its translation is CASSELAGGFTQYF.

CDR3 in DNA: TGTGCCAGCAGTGAATCCTCGGGGACATTCTTCAATCAGCCCCAGCATTTT. This sequence encodes CASSESSGTFFNQPQHF. V and J are TRBV2 and TRBJ1-5, with TRBD1 as a possible D gene (6 bases). The CDR3 contains 17 residues. CDR1 and CDR2 (germline): SNHLY, FYNNEI. Trimming removed 2 bases at V and 3 bases at J, with 17 bases between.

The chain has TRBV5-4 and TRBJ2-6; D not certain. Looked up from germline, CDR1 is SGHNT and CDR2 is YYREEE (reference sequence). The CDR3 extends over 14 amino acids. The germline V and J ends were trimmed by 0 bases and 15 bases, with 16 bases remaining between them. CDR3 protein: CASSLVGFPGTLTF. CDR3 nucleotide sequence: TGTGCCAGCAGCTTGGTTGGCTTTCCAGGTACCCTGACTTTC.

The chain combines TRBV5-1 with TRBJ2-1, with TRBD2 as a possible D gene (6 bases). Deletions cut 2 bases from V and 1 base from J, with 10 bases between. The CDR3 is 15 residues long. In germline, CDR1 is SGHRS, CDR2 YFSETQ. This CDR3 reads CASSLDGGSYNEQFF. In nucleotides, the CDR3 is TGCGCCAGCAGCTTAGACGGGGGTTCCTACAATGAGCAGTTCTTC. Full variable domain (remainder filled in from reference TRBV5-1 and TRBJ2-1): KAGVTQTPRYLIKTRGQQVTLSCSPISGHRSVSWYQQTPGQGLQFLFEYFSETQRNKGNFPGRFSGRQFSNSRSEMNVSTLELGDSALYLCASSLDGGSYNEQFFGPGTRLTVL.